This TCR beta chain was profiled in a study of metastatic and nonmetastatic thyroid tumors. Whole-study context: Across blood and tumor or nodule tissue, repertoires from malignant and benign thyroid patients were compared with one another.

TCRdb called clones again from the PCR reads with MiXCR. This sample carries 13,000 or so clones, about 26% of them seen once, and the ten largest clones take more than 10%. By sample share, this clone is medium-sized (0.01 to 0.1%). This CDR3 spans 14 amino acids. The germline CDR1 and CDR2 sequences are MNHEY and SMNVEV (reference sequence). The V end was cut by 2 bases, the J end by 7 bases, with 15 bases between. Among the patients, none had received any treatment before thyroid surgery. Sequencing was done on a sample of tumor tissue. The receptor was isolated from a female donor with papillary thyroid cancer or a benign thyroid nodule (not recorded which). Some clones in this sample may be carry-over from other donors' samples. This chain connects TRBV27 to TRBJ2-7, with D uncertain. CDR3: CASSLVGPSREQYF. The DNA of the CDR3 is TGTGCCAGCAGTTTAGTAGGGCCAAGTCGTGAGCAGTACTTC.